Described below is a single TCR beta chain sequence and its context. These data belong to a study of blood T cell repertoires in COVID-19. Per germline, CDR1 MDHEN and CDR2 SYDVKM. This CDR3 contains 14 residues. Trimming left V 2 bases short and J 6 bases short, with 10 bases between. Study processing details: The authors estimated nucleated cell counts from reference gene primer amplification. Using immunoSEQ multiplex PCR, the repertoire was profiled, and TCRdb retains in-frame clones only, with some absent. V, J and clone size reflect that table, while D and trimming were determined from the DNA. The sample carries 210,000 or so clones, approximately 84% recorded once.

The sequence came from a woman of 80 years or more with COVID-19, enrolled during active disease. Sequencing was done on a sample of peripheral blood. V gene TRBV28 combines with J gene TRBJ2-2; possibly TRBD2 for D (5 bases). The chain's CDR3 is CASSLSTRAGELFF. The CDR3 region has the DNA TGTGCCAGCAGTTTAAGTACTAGGGCCGGGGAGCTGTTTTTT.